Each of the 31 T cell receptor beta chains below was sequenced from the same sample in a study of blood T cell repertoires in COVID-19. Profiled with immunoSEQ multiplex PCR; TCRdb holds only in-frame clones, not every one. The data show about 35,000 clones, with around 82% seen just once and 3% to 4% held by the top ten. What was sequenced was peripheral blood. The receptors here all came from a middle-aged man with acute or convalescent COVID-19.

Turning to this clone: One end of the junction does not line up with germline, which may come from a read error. CDR3 DNA sequence: TGTGCCAGCAGACAAGACGATTCACCCCTCCACTTT. Its translation is CASRQDDSPLHF. V usage is TRBV3-1 (or the pseudogene TRBV3-2) and J usage is TRBJ1-6; D is undetermined. Germline assignment: CDR1 LGHDT and CDR2 YNNKEL (reference sequence). The CDR3 is made up of 12 amino acids.

Here the CDR3 reads CASSTRPGNTEAFF. CDR3 coding DNA: TGTGCCAGCAGCACGCGCCCCGGGAACACTGAAGCTTTCTTT. The gene calls are TRBV7-3 and TRBJ1-1; D gene uncertain. V shed 5 bases and J shed 1 base, with 11 bases lying between them. This CDR3 has 14 residues. Germline CDR1 and CDR2: SGHTA and FQGTGA.

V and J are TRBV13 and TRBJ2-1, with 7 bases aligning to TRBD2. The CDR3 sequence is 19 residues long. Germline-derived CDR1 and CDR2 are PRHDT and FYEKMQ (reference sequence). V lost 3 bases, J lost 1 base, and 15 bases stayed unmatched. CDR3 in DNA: TGTGCCAGCAGCTTGGTTGTAGCTGGCGGGAGCGGATCCTACAATGAGCAGTTCTTC. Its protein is CASSLVVAGGSGSYNEQFF.

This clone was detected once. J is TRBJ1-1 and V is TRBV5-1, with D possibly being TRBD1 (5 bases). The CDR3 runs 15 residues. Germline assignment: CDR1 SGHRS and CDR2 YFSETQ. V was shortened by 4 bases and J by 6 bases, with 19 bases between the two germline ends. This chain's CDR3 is CASSTEEGVIPEAFF. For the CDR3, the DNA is TGCGCCAGCAGCACGGAAGAAGGGGTCATCCCTGAAGCTTTCTTT. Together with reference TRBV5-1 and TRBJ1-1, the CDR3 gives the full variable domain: KAGVTQTPRYLIKTRGQQVTLSCSPISGHRSVSWYQQTPGQGLQFLFEYFSETQRNKGNFPGRFSGRQFSNSRSEMNVSTLELGDSALYLCASSTEEGVIPEAFFGQGTRLTVV.

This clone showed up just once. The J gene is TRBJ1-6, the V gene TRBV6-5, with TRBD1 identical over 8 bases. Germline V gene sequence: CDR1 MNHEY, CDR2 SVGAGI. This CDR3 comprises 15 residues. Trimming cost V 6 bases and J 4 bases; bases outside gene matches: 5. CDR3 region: CASRITGGYNSPLHF. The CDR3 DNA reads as TGTGCCAGCAGAATCACAGGGGGTTATAATTCACCCCTCCACTTT.

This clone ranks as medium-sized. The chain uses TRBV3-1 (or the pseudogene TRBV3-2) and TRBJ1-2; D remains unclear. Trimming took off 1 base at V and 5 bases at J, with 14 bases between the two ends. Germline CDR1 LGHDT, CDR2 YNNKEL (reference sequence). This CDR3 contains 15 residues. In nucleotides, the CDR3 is TGTGCCAGCAGCCAAGGTCTAATCGGTAGTTATGGCTACACCTTC. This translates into CASSQGLIGSYGYTF.

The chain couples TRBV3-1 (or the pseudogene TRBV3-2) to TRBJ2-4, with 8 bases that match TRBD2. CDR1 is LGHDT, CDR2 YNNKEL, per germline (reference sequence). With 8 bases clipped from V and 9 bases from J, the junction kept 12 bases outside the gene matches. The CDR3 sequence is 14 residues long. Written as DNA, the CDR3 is TGTGCCAGCGTGGGAGCGGGGGCGAGGAGCATTCAGTACTTC. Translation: CASVGAGARSIQYF.

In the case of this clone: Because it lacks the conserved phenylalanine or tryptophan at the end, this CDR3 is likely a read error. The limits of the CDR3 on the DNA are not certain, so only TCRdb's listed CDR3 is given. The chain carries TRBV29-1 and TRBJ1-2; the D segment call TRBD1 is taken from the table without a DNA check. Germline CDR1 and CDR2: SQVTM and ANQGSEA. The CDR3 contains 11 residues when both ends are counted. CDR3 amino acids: CSVETGTLYEL.

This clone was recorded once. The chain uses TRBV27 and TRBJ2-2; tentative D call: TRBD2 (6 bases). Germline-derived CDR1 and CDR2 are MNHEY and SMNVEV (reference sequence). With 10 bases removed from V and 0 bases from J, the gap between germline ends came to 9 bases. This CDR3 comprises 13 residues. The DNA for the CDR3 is TGTGCCACGGGACTGACGAACACCGGGGAGCTGTTTTTT. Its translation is CATGLTNTGELFF.

The CDR3 loop reads CASRPGPSGRGETQYF. The CDR3, as DNA: TGTGCCAGCAGGCCAGGGCCTAGCGGGAGAGGAGAGACCCAGTACTTC. The chain links TRBV27 to TRBJ2-5, with 10 nucleotides matching TRBD2. CDR3 length: 16 amino acids. V lost 6 bases and J lost 4; bases outside the gene matches: 11. Germline CDR1 reads MNHEY; CDR2 reads SMNVEV (reference sequence).

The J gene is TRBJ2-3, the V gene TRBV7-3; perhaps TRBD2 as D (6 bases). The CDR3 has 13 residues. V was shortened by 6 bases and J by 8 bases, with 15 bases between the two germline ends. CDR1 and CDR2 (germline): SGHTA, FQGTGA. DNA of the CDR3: TGTGCCAGCAGTTGGGACTTCAAGGGTACGCAGTATTTT. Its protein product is CASSWDFKGTQYF.

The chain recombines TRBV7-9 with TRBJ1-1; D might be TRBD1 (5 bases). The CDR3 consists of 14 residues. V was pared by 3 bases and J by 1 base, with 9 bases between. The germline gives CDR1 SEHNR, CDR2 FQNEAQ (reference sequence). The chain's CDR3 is CASSFTDTNTEAFF. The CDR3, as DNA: TGTGCCAGCAGCTTCACGGACACGAACACTGAAGCTTTCTTT.

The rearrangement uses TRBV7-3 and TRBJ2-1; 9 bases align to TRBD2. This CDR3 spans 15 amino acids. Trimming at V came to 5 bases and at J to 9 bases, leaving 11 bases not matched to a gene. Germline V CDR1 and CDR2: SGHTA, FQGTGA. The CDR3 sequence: CASSLRLAEGVEQFF. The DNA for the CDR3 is TGTGCCAGCAGCCTCAGACTAGCGGAGGGGGTTGAGCAGTTCTTC.

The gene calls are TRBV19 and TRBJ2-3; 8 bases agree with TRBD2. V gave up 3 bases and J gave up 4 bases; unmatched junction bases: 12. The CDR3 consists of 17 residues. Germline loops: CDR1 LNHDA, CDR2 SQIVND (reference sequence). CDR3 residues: CASSIRREGRGADTQYF. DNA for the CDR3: TGTGCCAGTAGTATCCGCCGGGAGGGCCGCGGTGCAGATACGCAGTATTTT. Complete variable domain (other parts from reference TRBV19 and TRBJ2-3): DGGITQSPKYLFRKEGQNVTLSCEQNLNHDAMYWYRQDPGQGLRLIYYSQIVNDFQKGDIAEGYSVSREKKESFPLTVTSAQKNPTAFYLCASSIRREGRGADTQYFGPGTRLTVL.

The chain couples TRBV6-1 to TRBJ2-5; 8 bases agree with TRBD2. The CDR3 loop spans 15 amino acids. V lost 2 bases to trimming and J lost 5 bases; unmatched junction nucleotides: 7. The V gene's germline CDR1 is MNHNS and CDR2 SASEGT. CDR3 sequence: CASSEPAGGRETQYF. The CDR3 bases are TGTGCCAGCAGTGAACCGGCGGGGGGTAGGGAGACCCAGTACTTC.

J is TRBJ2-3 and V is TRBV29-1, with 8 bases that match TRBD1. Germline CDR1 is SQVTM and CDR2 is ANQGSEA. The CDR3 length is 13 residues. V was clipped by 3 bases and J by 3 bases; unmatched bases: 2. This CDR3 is CSVDRGLTDTQYF. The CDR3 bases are TGCAGCGTTGACAGGGGGCTAACAGATACGCAGTATTTT.

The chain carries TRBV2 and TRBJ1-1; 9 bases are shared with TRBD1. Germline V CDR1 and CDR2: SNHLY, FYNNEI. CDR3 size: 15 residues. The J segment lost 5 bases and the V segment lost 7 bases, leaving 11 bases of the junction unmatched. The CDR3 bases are TGTGCCAGCAAGGGATGGACAGGGGAGAGGACTGAAGCTTTCTTT. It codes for CASKGWTGERTEAFF.

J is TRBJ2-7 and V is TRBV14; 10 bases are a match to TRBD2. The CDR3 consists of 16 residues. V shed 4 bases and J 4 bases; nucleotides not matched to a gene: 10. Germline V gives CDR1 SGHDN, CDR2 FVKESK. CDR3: CASSRSLAGGQYEQYF. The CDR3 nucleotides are TGTGCCAGCAGCCGCTCCTTAGCGGGGGGACAGTACGAGCAGTACTTC.

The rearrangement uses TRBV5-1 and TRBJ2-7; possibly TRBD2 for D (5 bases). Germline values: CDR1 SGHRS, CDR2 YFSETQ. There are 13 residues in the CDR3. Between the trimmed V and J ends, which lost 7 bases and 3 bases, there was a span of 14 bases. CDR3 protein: CASAFEGVYEQYF. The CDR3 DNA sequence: TGCGCCAGCGCCTTCGAGGGTGTCTACGAGCAGTACTTC.

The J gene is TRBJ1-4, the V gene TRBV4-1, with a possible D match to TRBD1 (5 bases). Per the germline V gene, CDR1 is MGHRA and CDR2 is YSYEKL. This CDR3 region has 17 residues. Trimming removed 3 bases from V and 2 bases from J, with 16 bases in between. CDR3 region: CASSQLPFRVTNEKLFF. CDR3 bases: TGCGCCAGCAGCCAGTTGCCTTTCAGGGTCACTAATGAAAAACTGTTTTTT.

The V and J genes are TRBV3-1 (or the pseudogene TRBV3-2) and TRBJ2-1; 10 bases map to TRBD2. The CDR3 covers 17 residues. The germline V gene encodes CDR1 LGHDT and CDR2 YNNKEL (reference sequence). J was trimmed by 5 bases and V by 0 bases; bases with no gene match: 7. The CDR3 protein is CASSQDPPSGSDNEQFF. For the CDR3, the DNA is TGTGCCAGCAGCCAAGATCCTCCTAGCGGGAGTGACAATGAGCAGTTCTTC.

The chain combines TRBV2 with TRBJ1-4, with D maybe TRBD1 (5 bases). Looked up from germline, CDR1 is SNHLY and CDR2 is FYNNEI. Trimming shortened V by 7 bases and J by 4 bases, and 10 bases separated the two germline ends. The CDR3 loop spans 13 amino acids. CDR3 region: CASTRQLNEKLFF. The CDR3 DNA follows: TGTGCCAGCACCAGACAGCTTAATGAAAAACTGTTTTTT.

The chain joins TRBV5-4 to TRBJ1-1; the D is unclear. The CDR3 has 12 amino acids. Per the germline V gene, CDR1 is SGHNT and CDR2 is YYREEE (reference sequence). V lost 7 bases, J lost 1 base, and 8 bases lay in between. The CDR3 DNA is TGTGCCAGCGCGAGGGAGAACACTGAAGCTTTCTTT. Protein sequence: CASARENTEAFF.

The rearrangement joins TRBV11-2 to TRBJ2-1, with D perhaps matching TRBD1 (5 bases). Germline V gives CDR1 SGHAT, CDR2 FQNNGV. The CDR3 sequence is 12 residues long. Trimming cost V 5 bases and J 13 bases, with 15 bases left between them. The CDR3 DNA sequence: TGTGCCAGCAGCCAGGAGTTAGGGGCCCAGTTCTTC. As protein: CASSQELGAQFF.

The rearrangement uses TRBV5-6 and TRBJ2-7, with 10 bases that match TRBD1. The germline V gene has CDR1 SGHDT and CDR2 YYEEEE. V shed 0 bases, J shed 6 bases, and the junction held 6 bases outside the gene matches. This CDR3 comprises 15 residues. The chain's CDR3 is CASSLGDRGVGEQYF. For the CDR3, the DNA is TGTGCCAGCAGCTTGGGGGACAGGGGAGTGGGCGAGCAGTACTTC.

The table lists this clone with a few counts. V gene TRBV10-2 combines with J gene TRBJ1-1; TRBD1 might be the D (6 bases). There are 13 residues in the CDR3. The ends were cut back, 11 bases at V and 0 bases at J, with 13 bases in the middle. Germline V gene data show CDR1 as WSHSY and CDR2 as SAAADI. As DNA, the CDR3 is TGCGCCGTCGAAGACAGGATGAACACTGAAGCTTTCTTT. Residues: CAVEDRMNTEAFF.

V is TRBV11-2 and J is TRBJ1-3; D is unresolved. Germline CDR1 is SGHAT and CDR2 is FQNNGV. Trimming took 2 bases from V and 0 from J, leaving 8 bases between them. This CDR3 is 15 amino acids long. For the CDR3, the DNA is TGTGCCAGCAGCTTATTTGGCGGCTCTGGAAACACCATATATTTT. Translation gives CASSLFGGSGNTIYF.

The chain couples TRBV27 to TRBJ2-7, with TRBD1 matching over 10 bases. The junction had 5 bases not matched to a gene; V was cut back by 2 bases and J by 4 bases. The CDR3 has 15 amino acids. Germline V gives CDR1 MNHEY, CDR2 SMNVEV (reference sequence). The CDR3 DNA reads TGTGCCAGCAGTTTAGGGACAGGGGTAGGGTACGAGCAGTACTTC. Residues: CASSLGTGVGYEQYF.

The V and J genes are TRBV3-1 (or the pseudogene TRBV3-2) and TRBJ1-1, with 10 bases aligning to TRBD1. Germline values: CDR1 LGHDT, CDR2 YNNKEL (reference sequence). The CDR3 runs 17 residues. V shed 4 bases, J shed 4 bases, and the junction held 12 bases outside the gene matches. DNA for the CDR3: TGTGCCAGCAGCCCACCCGGGACAGGGGCCAGCGGCACTGAAGCTTTCTTT. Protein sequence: CASSPPGTGASGTEAFF.

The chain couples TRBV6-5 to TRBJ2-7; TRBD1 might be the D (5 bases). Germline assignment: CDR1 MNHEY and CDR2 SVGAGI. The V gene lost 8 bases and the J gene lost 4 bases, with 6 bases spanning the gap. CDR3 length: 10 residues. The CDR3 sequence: CASGAYEQYF. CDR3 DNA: TGTGCCAGCGGGGCTTACGAGCAGTACTTC.

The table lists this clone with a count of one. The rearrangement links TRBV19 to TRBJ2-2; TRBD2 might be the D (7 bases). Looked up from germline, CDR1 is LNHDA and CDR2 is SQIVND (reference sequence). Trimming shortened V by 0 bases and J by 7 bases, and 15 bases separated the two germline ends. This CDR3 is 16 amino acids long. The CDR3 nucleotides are TGTGCCAGTAGTATAGATGAATCGGGGGGCAGCGGGGAGCTGTTTTTT. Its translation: CASSIDESGGSGELFF.